The rows below give T cell receptor beta chains drawn from one sample of a study of T-cell reconstitution after alpha-beta-depleted transplantation in children. One entry per CDR3 protein, called by TCRdb with MiXCR from the PCR reads. The sample shows over 150,000 distinct CDR3 sequences, 6.3% of them seen only once. The sequencing here drew on PBMCs, taken before TCRalphabeta/CD19-depleted stem cell transplant. Source of these receptors: a girl under three years old with combined immunodeficiency, due to receive a stem cell transplant. Both conserved end residues are part of each CDR3. The D gene is left open where the match is weak. The size of a clone is reported for some rows only, either as once, few or many, or as a class for expanded clones.

clone_size j_call d_call v_call cdr3_nt cdr3_aa
. TRBJ2-2 . TRBV5-1 TGCGCCAGCAGGTCAGGAGGAGAGCTGTTTTTT CASRSGGELFF
few TRBJ2-7 . TRBV10-3 TGTGCCATCAGGGCTCTCTACGAGCAGTACTTC CAIRALYEQYF
many TRBJ2-7 . TRBV20-1 TGCAGTGCTAGGCCCTCAACTAGCTACGAGCAGTACTTC CSARPSTSYEQYF
many TRBJ2-3 . TRBV5-1 TGCGCCAGCAGCTCTCGCGGCCCTAGCACAGATACGCAGTATTTT CASSSRGPSTDTQYF
. TRBJ2-7 . TRBV5-1 TGCGCCAGCAGCTTGGAAAGGTTTGGGGGTGGCTACGAGCAGTACTTC CASSLERFGGGYEQYF
many TRBJ2-5 TRBD1 TRBV6-5 TGTGCCAGCAGTTCTTCACCCGGACAGGTACAAGAGACCCAGTACTTC CASSSSPGQVQETQYF
many TRBJ1-1 TRBD1 TRBV2 TGTGCCAGCAGCCCAACAGGGGGCTTCACTGAAGCTTTCTTT CASSPTGGFTEAFF
many TRBJ2-1 TRBD2 TRBV12-3/TRBV12-4 TGTGCCAGCAGTTTCATTTGGGCTAGCGGCTCCTACAATGAGCAGTTCTTC CASSFIWASGSYNEQFF
. TRBJ2-7 TRBD1 TRBV7-9 TGTGCCAGCAGCTCCGGGACAGGGAGGTCCGAGCAGTACTTC CASSSGTGRSEQYF
many TRBJ1-3 . TRBV20-1 TGCAGTGCTAGCCCCGGACAGTATGGAAACACCATATATTTT CSASPGQYGNTIYF
few TRBJ2-1 . TRBV3-1 TGTGCCAGCAGCCTTTCCCGAGATCTAGAAGGAAATGAGCAGTTCTTC CASSLSRDLEGNEQFF
many TRBJ2-5 . TRBV20-1 TGCAGTGCTGGAAAGTGGGGGGCCCAAGAGACCCAGTACTTC CSAGKWGAQETQYF
many TRBJ2-3 . TRBV9 TGTGCCAGCAGCCCGTACCGGGGGAGCACAGATACGCAGTATTTT CASSPYRGSTDTQYF
many TRBJ2-3 . TRBV24-1 TGTGCCACCAGTGATTTAGACCAACCCACAGATACGCAGTATTTT CATSDLDQPTDTQYF
many TRBJ2-4 TRBD1 TRBV14 TGTGCCAGCAGCCCTTGGACAGGGGGTTTAGTGGACATTCAGTACTTC CASSPWTGGLVDIQYF
many TRBJ2-5 TRBD2 TRBV20-1 TGCAGTGCGGAGGGGCAGCGGGAGAATTGGGAGACCCAGTACTTC CSAEGQRENWETQYF
many TRBJ2-5 . TRBV5-4 TGTGCCAGCAGCTCCAGGGGTAAAGAGACCCAGTACTTC CASSSRGKETQYF
many TRBJ1-5 . TRBV24-1 TGTGCCACCAGTGATGGGGGTTATAGCAATCAGCCCCAGCATTTT CATSDGGYSNQPQHF
many TRBJ2-3 TRBD2 TRBV29-1 TGCAGCGTTAGCGGGAGGGCCTCTAGCACAGATACGCAGTATTTT CSVSGRASSTDTQYF
many TRBJ2-1 TRBD1 TRBV7-9 TGTGCCAGCAGCCTTGGGACAGGGTGGAATGAGCAGTTCTTC CASSLGTGWNEQFF
many TRBJ1-1 . TRBV29-1 TGCAGCCTCAGAGTTGGGGGGAACACTGAAGCTTTCTTT CSLRVGGNTEAFF
many TRBJ1-2 . TRBV2 TGTGCCAGCACTCCTGAGGGACACAGCTATGGCTACACCTTC CASTPEGHSYGYTF
. TRBJ1-2 TRBD1 TRBV7-9 TGTGCCAGCAGCTCCCCAAGGGACAGGGGGCACCCCGGCGGAGGCTACACCTTC CASSSPRDRGHPGGGYTF
many TRBJ1-5 . TRBV20-1 TGCAGTGCTAGGTCCGCAACCCTACCCCTCAATCAGCCCCAGCATTTT CSARSATLPLNQPQHF
many TRBJ2-1 . TRBV7-2 TGTGCCAGCAGCTTAACCCCCGAACCCTACAATGAGCAGTTCTTC CASSLTPEPYNEQFF
. TRBJ1-2 . TRBV29-1 TGCAGCGTTCTATACCCGGCAGGGAGTAGCTACACCTTC CSVLYPAGSSYTF
many TRBJ1-2 . TRBV10-3 TGTGCCATCACCCCGGAGGGGCTTGGAAGCTATGGCTACACCTTC CAITPEGLGSYGYTF
few TRBJ1-3 . TRBV4-3 TGCGCCAGCAGCCAAGGACGGGGTACATTCTCTGGAAACACCATATATTTT CASSQGRGTFSGNTIYF
many TRBJ2-7 TRBD1 TRBV4-3 TGCGCCAGCAGCCAGGACAGGGCTTACGAGCAGTACTTC CASSQDRAYEQYF
many TRBJ2-1 TRBD2 TRBV28 TGTGCCAGCAGCGGTGATCTTGGACTAGCTGACTACAATGAGCAGTTCTTC CASSGDLGLADYNEQFF
. TRBJ1-1 . TRBV12-3/TRBV12-4 TGTGCCAGCAGTTCCAGTCGAGGGTACACTGAAGCTTTCTTT CASSSSRGYTEAFF
many TRBJ1-3 . TRBV7-3 TGTGCCAGCAGCTCTAAAGGAAACACCATATATTTT CASSSKGNTIYF
many TRBJ2-7 . TRBV20-1 TGCAGTACTCCCCGGGACACGGGGTACGAGCAGTACTTC CSTPRDTGYEQYF
many TRBJ2-1 TRBD2 TRBV14 TGTGCCAGCAGCCAAGATGGAGGGACTACCTACTACAATGAGCAGTTCTTC CASSQDGGTTYYNEQFF
many TRBJ2-5 TRBD2 TRBV28 TGTGCCAGCACTCTTCGGGGGGTTCTTAAAGAGACCCAGTACTTC CASTLRGVLKETQYF
. TRBJ1-2 . TRBV7-3 TGTGCCAGCAGCTTAGGGGCCACCCGAGGCTATGGCTACACCTTC CASSLGATRGYGYTF
many TRBJ2-7 . TRBV20-1 TGCAGTGCTAGAGATTTCGCGGAAGGTTCAAACGAGCAGTACTTC CSARDFAEGSNEQYF
many TRBJ2-7 . TRBV7-9 TGTGCCAGCAGCTTAATTATGCCTTACGGAGGGCAGTACTTC CASSLIMPYGGQYF
. TRBJ1-3 TRBD1 TRBV30 TGTGCCTGGACTAACAGGGGGTTGGGAGCCTCTGGAAACACCATATATTTT CAWTNRGLGASGNTIYF
medium-sized TRBJ2-7 . TRBV5-8 TGTGCCAGCAGCTTGGTCCCCCCCTACGAGCAGTACTTC CASSLVPPYEQYF
many TRBJ2-7 . TRBV20-1 TGCAGTGCTAGAGGGGACAACTCCTACGAGCAGTACTTC CSARGDNSYEQYF
many TRBJ2-1 . TRBV5-1 TGCGCCAGCAGCACGGACGGTCCCAACAATGAGCAGTTCTTC CASSTDGPNNEQFF
many TRBJ2-3 . TRBV12-3/TRBV12-4 TGTGCCAGCGGCTCAGGGGCCGATACGCAGTATTTT CASGSGADTQYF
many TRBJ1-5 . TRBV4-1 TGCGCCAGCAGCCAGGGGATAAGCAATCAGCCCCAGCATTTT CASSQGISNQPQHF
many TRBJ2-3 . TRBV4-1 TGCGCCAGCAGCCAAGAGGTGGGGCCGGTTACGCAGTATTTT CASSQEVGPVTQYF
many TRBJ1-1 TRBD1 TRBV15 TGTGCCACCAGCAGAGCAGGGGGGCGGACTGAAGCTTTCTTT CATSRAGGRTEAFF
many TRBJ1-2 TRBD1 TRBV20-1 TGCAGTGCCAAGACAGGGTCGGGACCTGATTATGGTGGCTACACCTTC CSAKTGSGPDYGGYTF
many TRBJ2-7 . TRBV29-1 TGCAGCGTTGGACCGGGATTCTACGAGCAGTACTTC CSVGPGFYEQYF
. TRBJ1-2 TRBD1 TRBV28 TGTGCCAGCAGTTTATGCTGGGGGACAGGGGGCAGGGAGAACTATGGCTACACCTTC CASSLCWGTGGRENYGYTF
many TRBJ2-1 . TRBV7-9 TGTGCCAGCAGCTTGGAGGGCGGACCGCCCTACAATGAGCAGTTCTTC CASSLEGGPPYNEQFF
. TRBJ2-1 . TRBV7-2 TGTGCCAGCAGCTCAATTCGTGACACCTACAATGAGCAGTTCTTC CASSSIRDTYNEQFF
many TRBJ2-7 . TRBV29-1 TGCAGCGTTCGGAAGGGCCCCTTTTACTACTACGAGCAGTACTTC CSVRKGPFYYYEQYF
few TRBJ1-1 . TRBV18 TGTGCCAGCTCACCCGAGAGGGTATGGAACACTGAAGCTTTCTTT CASSPERVWNTEAFF
many TRBJ1-5 TRBD1 TRBV5-1 TGCGCCAGCAGCTCGGGACAGGGTGCCAATCAGCCCCAGCATTTT CASSSGQGANQPQHF
many TRBJ2-1 . TRBV5-1 TGCGCCAGCAGCTTGGTGGCAGGGGGAGGCTGGAATGAGCAGTTCTTC CASSLVAGGGWNEQFF
many TRBJ2-7 . TRBV15 TGTGCCACCAGCAGAGATTGGGGAGGAGGTTACGAGCAGTACTTC CATSRDWGGGYEQYF
few TRBJ2-1 TRBD1 TRBV30 TGTGCCTGGAGACCGGGTGGGGACAGTAAGTTCTTC CAWRPGGDSKFF